This record looks at one TCR beta chain sequence and its context. Its antigen remains unidentified. No much larger clone exists at a distance of one base, and base qualities are not known. The germline V end is reduced by 4 bases and the J end by 9 bases; junction bases left unmatched: 6. The CDR3 has 15 amino acids, counting the end cysteine and phenylalanine. The sequence is cut down to CDR3 DNA, 45 bases in frame from base 1. This sample was included in a study of T-cell memory formation after mild COVID-19 (dated by TCRdb to the early 2020s). For the study in its entirety: TCR sequence clusters from the two donors were largely donor specific. T-cell clones expanding and contracting after mild COVID-19 in a couple of donors were tracked by longitudinal TCRalpha and TCRbeta repertoire sequencing. Two young, previously healthy adult volunteers, one female and one male, were included in the cohort.

Beyond this particular receptor, the publication reports: From day 15 to 85, contracting clones showed balanced CD4/CD8 phenotypes, whereas a second wave of clones that expanded from day 15 to 37 leaned towards CD4+. Contracting CD4+ clones appeared mostly in the CM and EM memory subsets, whereas CD8+ clones were enriched in EMRA. SARS-CoV-2 specificity of the second-wave clones peaking on day 37 was not confirmed. Only a couple of mild cases were covered by the study, and larger cohorts that include severe cases with pre-infection samples were considered necessary. Some responding clones were detected in pre-infection memory, which suggested that pre-existing cross-reactive memory T cells had joined the SARS-CoV-2 response.

Sequencing was carried out with an Illumina NovaSeq 6000. Using 5'RACE with constant-segment primers, TCRalpha and TCRbeta cDNA libraries were constructed, with sample barcodes and unique molecular identifiers added in the process. RNA was extracted from every sample with Trizol reagent. Libraries were amplified in two PCR steps, with a second sample barcode and Illumina TruSeq adapters added in the second step. Sequencing of libraries was performed on an Illumina NovaSeq with 2 x 150 bp paired-end reads. Per the authors' processing: With migec v1.2.7, reads were demultiplexed and then collapsed into UMI-guided consensus sequences. Using mixcr v2.1.11, the UMI consensuses were aligned to TRA and TRB V and J templates and assembled into clonotypes. Clonotypes were classified as expanded or contracted when called significant by both edgeR and NoisET, with noise models trained on biological replicates. For edgeR calls, a false discovery rate-adjusted p below 0.01 and a log2 fold-change threshold of 1 were applied. PCA with hierarchical clustering of max-normalized trajectories of the 1000 most abundant clonotypes was used as exploratory dynamics analysis. The CD4 or CD8 phenotype of responding clones was assigned using the separately sequenced CD4+ and CD8+ repertoires. TCRdb reanalyzed the raw reads on its own, using fastp at Q25 for trimming and MiXCR for clone calling, and kept in-frame beta chains. Duplicate CDR3 protein sequences are folded into a single record with the most common DNA and genes. TCRdb, rather than the study authors, made the V and J calls. The sample data list 300,000 to 400,000 distinct CDR3 sequences, and about 16% of these were observed just once. The top ten constitute 20% to 25% of the sample.

PBMCs were isolated by Ficoll-Paque density gradient centrifugation. The sequencing input was PBMCs or a T cell subset sorted from them (not recorded which). This receptor was identified in a man between 18 and 29 years old who had mild COVID-19 (a few samples of this study predate the infection). The sample titles of this study are shuffled in the database, so cell type and time point are left out; the donor was told from shared clones. In this chain, TRBV12-3 or TRBV12-4 is recombined with TRBJ1-6; 10 bases in between match TRBD1. The sequenced DNA: TGTGCCAGCAGTTCCTCCGGGACAGGGGTTTCACCCCTCCACTTT. Its amino acids are CASSSSGTGVSPLHF.